The 5 T cell receptor beta chains presented below share a single source sample, sequenced in a study of cytomegalovirus exposure and HLA in healthy donors. It was with 60 Vbeta and 13 Jbeta primers that the PCR ran. Some clones are missing from TCRdb's copy, which holds only in-frame ones; the method was immunoSEQ multiplex PCR. The sample has approximately 130,000 clones; around 81% are singletons. Sequenced material: PBMCs. The receptor set was obtained from a middle-aged woman in good health and CMV-seronegative.

V and J are TRBV27 and TRBJ2-7; 9 nucleotides match TRBD1. The CDR3 is 15 residues long. V was pared by 0 bases and J by 4 bases, with 4 bases of the junction left unmatched. Germline CDR1 is MNHEY and CDR2 is SMNVEV (reference sequence). As DNA, the CDR3 is TGTGCCAGCAGTTTATCGGACAGGGGCTTTTACGAGCAGTACTTC. It codes for CASSLSDRGFYEQYF.

V gene TRBV11-2 combines with J gene TRBJ2-2, with TRBD1 identical over 7 bases. V lost 2 bases to trimming and J lost 6 bases; unmatched junction nucleotides: 6. The CDR3 is made up of 15 amino acids. Germline assignment: CDR1 SGHAT and CDR2 FQNNGV. For the CDR3, the DNA is TGTGCCAGCAGCTTACGGCAGGGGGAATCCGGGGAGCTGTTTTTT. Translating gives CASSLRQGESGELFF.

The chain recombines TRBV7-9 with TRBJ1-3, with D unresolved. Trimming took 5 bases from V and 0 from J, leaving 5 bases between them. From germline, CDR1 is SEHNR and CDR2 FQNEAQ (reference sequence). This CDR3 contains 13 residues. The CDR3 loop is CASSTYSGNTIYF. In nucleotides, the CDR3 is TGTGCCAGCAGCACTTACTCTGGAAACACCATATATTTT.

CDR3 coding DNA: TGTGCCAGCAGTTCCGCTCCGACAGGGGATACTGAAGCTTTCTTT. This codes for CASSSAPTGDTEAFF. V is TRBV6-5 and J is TRBJ1-1; 8 bases agree with TRBD1. The CDR3 totals 15 residues. Germline V gene sequence: CDR1 MNHEY, CDR2 SVGAGI. The junction had 9 bases not matched to a gene; V was cut back by 4 bases and J by 5 bases.

The chain uses TRBV5-6 and TRBJ2-1, with a weak D call TRBD2 (5 bases). Germline V gene data show CDR1 as SGHDT and CDR2 as YYEEEE. Trimming shortened V by 2 bases and J by 4 bases, and 7 bases separated the two germline ends. The CDR3 loop spans 13 amino acids. CDR3: CASSFGEYNEQFF. The CDR3 nucleotides are TGTGCCAGCAGCTTCGGGGAATACAATGAGCAGTTCTTC.